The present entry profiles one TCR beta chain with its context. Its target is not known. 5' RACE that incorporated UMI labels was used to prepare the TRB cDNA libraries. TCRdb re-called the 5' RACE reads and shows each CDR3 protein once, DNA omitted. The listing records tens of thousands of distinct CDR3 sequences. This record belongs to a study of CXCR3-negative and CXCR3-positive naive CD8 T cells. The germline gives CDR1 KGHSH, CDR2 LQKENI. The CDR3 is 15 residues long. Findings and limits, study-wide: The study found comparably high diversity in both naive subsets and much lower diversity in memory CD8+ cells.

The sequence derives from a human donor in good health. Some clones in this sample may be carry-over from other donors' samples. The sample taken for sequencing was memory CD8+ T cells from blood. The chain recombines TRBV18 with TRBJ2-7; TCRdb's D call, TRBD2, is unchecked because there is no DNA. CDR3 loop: CASSPETSRSYEQYF.